This T cell receptor (beta chain) was profiled in a study of CD8+CD57+ T cells in acquired aplastic anemia. Study-wide background: The DNA of sorted CD4+ and CD8+ cells averaged roughly 3 ug. Findings and limits, study-wide: Common to patients and controls were around 30 CD8+ CDR3 sequences. Researchers reported that CD8+ Simpson's diversity was not significantly different in patients versus controls.

The junction had 7 bases not matched to a gene; V was cut back by 4 bases and J by 5 bases. Per the germline V gene, CDR1 is SGHDT and CDR2 is YYEEEE. The CDR3 length is 15 residues. According to the study, genomic DNA was the template for TCR beta VDJ and CDR3 profiling. MiXCR, run by TCRdb on the reads, gives a single entry per CDR3 protein. In the table there are 300,000 or so distinct CDR3 sequences, approximately 55% of which are singletons. Details on this clonotype: The antigen remains undetermined.

The V and J genes are TRBV5-6 and TRBJ1-4; the match to TRBD1 covers 8 bases. This sequence was found in a human donor with severe aplastic anemia or a healthy control (not recorded which). The sequenced sample consisted of sorted CD4+, CD8+, or CD8+CD57+ T cells (not recorded which) from PBMCs. The CDR3 region has the DNA TGTGCCAGCAGCCAACGAACAGGGGGAAATGAAAAACTGTTTTTT. Translation: CASSQRTGGNEKLFF.